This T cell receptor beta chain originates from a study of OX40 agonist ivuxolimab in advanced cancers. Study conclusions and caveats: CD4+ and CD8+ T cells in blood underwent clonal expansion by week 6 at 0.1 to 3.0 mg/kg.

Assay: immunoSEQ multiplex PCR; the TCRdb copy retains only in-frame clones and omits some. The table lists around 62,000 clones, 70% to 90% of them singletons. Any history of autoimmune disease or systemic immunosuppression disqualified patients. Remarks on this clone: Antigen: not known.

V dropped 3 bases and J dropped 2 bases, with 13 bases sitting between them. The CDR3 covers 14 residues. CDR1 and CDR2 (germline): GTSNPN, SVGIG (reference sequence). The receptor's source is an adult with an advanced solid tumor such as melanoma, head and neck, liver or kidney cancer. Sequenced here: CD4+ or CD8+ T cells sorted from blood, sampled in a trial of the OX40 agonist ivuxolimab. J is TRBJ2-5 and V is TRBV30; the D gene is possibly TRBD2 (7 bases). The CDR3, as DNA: TGTGCCTGGAGCCTGGGAGGGGGGCAAGAGACCCAGTACTTC. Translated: CAWSLGGGQETQYF. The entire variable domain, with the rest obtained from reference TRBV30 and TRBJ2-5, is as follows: SQTIHQWPATLVQPVGSPLSLECTVEGTSNPNLYWYRQAAGRGLQLLFYSVGIGQISSEVPQNLSASRPQDRQFILSSKKLLLSDSGFYLCAWSLGGGQETQYFGPGTRLLVL.